This passage covers 9 T cell receptor beta chains from one sample sequenced in a study of shared T cell receptors in the human thymus. Profiling relied on immunoSEQ multiplex PCR, and the TCRdb table lists in-frame clones only, not all of them. The data show 650,000 to 950,000 clones, 70% to 90% seen once. The same specimen was also included in a second study, on human thymus T cells.

The sequencing sample was made of thymocytes. These receptors were taken from a girl less than two years old with a congenital heart defect.

V and J are TRBV19 and TRBJ2-5; no definite D call. Trimming took off 5 bases at V and 3 bases at J, with 13 bases between the two ends. In germline, CDR1 is LNHDA, CDR2 SQIVND (reference sequence). This CDR3 comprises 14 residues. CDR3 in DNA: TGTGCCAGTAGTCCCGGAGTTCTCGAAGAGACCCAGTACTTC. It specifies CASSPGVLEETQYF.

The chain is built from TRBV5-4 and TRBJ2-1; D is perhaps TRBD2 (7 bases). V gave up 0 bases and J gave up 8 bases, with 15 bases separating them. Germline assignment: CDR1 SGHNT and CDR2 YYREEE (reference sequence). This CDR3 is 15 amino acids long. The CDR3 nucleotides are TGTGCCAGCAGCTTGGCGGGGGGCGCGGGCTATGAGCAGTTCTTC. Its protein product is CASSLAGGAGYEQFF. Full variable domain (outside the CDR3, taken from reference TRBV5-4 and TRBJ2-1): ETGVTQSPTHLIKTRGQQVTLRCSSQSGHNTVSWYQQALGQGPQFIFQYYREEENGRGNFPPRFSGLQFPNYSSELNVNALELDDSALYLCASSLAGGAGYEQFFGPGTRLTVL.

CDR3 loop: CASSERRYWDNQETQYF. DNA of the CDR3: TGTGCCAGCAGTGAAAGGAGGTATTGGGACAACCAAGAGACCCAGTACTTC. This chain links TRBV6-1 with TRBJ2-5, with D possibly matching TRBD1 (6 bases). CDR3 size: 17 residues. Looked up from germline, CDR1 is MNHNS and CDR2 is SASEGT. The V end was cut by 2 bases, the J end by 0 bases, with 16 bases between.

This chain connects TRBV27 to TRBJ2-1; 7 nucleotides align to TRBD1. The V segment lost 4 bases and the J segment 9 bases; nucleotides outside the gene matches: 6. The CDR3 runs 13 residues. From germline, CDR1 is MNHEY and CDR2 SMNVEV (reference sequence). The CDR3 bases are TGTGCCAGCAGTTCCAGGGGGTCCTTTGAGCAGTTCTTC. Translation gives CASSSRGSFEQFF.

The table lists this clone with a count of one. This rearrangement joins TRBV7-4 to TRBJ2-1, with D maybe TRBD2 (6 bases). The CDR3 is 12 residues long. The ends were cut back, 4 bases at V and 12 bases at J, with 13 bases in the middle. Germline assignment: CDR1 SGHVT and CDR2 SQSDAQ. CDR3 protein: CASSSPLGGQFF. The CDR3 DNA sequence: TGTGCCAGCAGCTCGCCCTTGGGGGGGCAGTTCTTC.

V gene TRBV6-1 combines with J gene TRBJ2-1, with 7 bases aligning to TRBD1. Germline values: CDR1 MNHNS, CDR2 SASEGT. V gave up 8 bases and J gave up 9 bases; unmatched junction bases: 13. The CDR3 contains 14 residues. CDR3 amino acids: CASPRQGVGFEQFF. As DNA, the CDR3 is TGTGCCAGCCCCAGACAGGGAGTTGGGTTTGAGCAGTTCTTC.

This clone was found once. The chain links TRBV11-2 to TRBJ2-1; tentative D call: TRBD1 (6 bases). The CDR3 is 13 amino acids. The germline CDR1 and CDR2 sequences are SGHAT and FQNNGV. V lost 4 bases, J lost 5 bases, and 9 bases lay in between. CDR3 residues: CASSWGPNNEQFF. The DNA of the CDR3 is TGTGCCAGCAGCTGGGGGCCGAACAATGAGCAGTTCTTC.

The chain carries TRBV6-5 and TRBJ1-2; 10 positions match TRBD1. V gave up 0 bases and J gave up 7 bases; unmatched junction bases: 2. This CDR3 has 14 residues. The germline V gene encodes CDR1 MNHEY and CDR2 SVGAGI. The CDR3 sequence is CASSYSGQGLGYTF. DNA of the CDR3: TGTGCCAGCAGTTACTCGGGACAGGGGCTTGGCTACACCTTC.

J is TRBJ1-1 and V is TRBV14; the match to TRBD1 covers 9 bases. This CDR3 has 14 amino acids. After removal of 2 bases from V and 5 bases from J, the junction contained 3 bases not matched to a gene. Germline CDR1 SGHDN, CDR2 FVKESK. Here the CDR3 DNA reads TGTGCCAGCAGCCAAAGGACAGGGGTGACTGAAGCTTTCTTT. It specifies CASSQRTGVTEAFF.